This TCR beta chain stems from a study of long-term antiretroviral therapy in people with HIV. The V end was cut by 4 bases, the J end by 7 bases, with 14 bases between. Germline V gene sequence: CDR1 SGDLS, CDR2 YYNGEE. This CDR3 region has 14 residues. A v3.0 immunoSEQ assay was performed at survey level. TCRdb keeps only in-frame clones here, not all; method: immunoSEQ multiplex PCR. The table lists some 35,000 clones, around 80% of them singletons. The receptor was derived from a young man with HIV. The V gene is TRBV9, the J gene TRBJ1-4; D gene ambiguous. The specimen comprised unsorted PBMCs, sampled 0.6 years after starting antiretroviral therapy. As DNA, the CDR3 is TGTGCCAGCAGCCCAAATTTTGCGGGTGAAAAACTGTTTTTT. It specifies CASSPNFAGEKLFF.